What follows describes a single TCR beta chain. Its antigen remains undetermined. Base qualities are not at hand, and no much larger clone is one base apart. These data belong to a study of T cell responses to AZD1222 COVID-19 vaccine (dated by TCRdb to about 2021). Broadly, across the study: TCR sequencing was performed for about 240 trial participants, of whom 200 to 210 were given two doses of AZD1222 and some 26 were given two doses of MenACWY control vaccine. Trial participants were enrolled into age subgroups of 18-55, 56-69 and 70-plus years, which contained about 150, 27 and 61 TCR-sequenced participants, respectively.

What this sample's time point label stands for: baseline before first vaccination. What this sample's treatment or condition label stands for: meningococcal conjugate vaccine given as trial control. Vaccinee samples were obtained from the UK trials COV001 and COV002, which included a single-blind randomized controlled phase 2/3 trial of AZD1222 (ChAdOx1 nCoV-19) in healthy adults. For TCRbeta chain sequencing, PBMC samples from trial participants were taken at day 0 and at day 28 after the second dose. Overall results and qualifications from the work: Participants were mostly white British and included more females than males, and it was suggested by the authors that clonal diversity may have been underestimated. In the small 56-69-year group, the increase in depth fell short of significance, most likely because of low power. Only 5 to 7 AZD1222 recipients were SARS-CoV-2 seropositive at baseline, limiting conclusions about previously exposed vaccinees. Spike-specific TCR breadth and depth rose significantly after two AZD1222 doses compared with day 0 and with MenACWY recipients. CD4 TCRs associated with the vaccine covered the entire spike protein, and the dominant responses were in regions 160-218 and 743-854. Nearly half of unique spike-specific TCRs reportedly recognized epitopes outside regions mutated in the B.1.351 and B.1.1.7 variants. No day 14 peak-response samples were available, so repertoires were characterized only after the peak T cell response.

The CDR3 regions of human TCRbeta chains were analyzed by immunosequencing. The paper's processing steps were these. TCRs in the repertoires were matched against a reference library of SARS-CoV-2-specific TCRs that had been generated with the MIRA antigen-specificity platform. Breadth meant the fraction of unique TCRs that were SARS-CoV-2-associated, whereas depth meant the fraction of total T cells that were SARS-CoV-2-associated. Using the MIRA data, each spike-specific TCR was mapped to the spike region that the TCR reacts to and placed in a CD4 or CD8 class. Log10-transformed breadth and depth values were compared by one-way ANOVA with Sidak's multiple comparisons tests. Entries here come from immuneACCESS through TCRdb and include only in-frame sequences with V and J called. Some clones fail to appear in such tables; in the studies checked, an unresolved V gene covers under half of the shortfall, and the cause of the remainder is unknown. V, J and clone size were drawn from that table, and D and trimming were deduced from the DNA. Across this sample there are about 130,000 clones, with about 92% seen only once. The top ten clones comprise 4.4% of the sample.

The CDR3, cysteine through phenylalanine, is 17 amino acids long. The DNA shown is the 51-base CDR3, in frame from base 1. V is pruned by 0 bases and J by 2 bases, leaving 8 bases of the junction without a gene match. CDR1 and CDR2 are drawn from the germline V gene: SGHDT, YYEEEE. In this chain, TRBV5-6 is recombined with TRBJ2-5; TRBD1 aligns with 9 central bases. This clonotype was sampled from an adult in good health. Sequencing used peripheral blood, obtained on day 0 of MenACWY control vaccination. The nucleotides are TGTGCCAGCAGCTTGGGGGGACAGGGAATTGAGCAAGAGACCCAGTACTTC. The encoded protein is CASSLGGQGIEQETQYF.